This T cell receptor (beta chain) was profiled in a study of CD8 T cells in Susac syndrome. The study, taken as a whole, reports: The authors acknowledged that the study's TCR sequencing and HLA analysis involved relatively few individuals.

RNA was extracted with the RNeasy kit, and a quantity of roughly 0.5 to 1 ug was reverse transcribed using random hexamers. It was immunoSEQ multiplex PCR that amplified TCR beta CDR3 across 54 Vbeta and 13 Jbeta. TCRdb passed the immunoSEQ multiplex PCR reads through MiXCR, listing each CDR3 protein once. The sample comprises 95,000 to 150,000 distinct CDR3 sequences, around 95% of which are singletons, and 0.065% to 0.1% rests with the top ten. This CDR3 region has 15 residues. CDR1 DFQATT and CDR2 SNEGSKA come from the germline V gene (reference sequence). V dropped 6 bases and J dropped 1; count of bases not matched to a gene: 8. The study sequenced TCR beta in blood CD8+ and CD4+ T cells. TEMRA cells were FACS-enriched, and CD8+ and CD4+ T cells were isolated negatively. This clonotype was picked up one time. Its antigen remains unidentified.

Sequenced material: CD4+ T cells from PBMCs. The clonotype originates from a human donor in good health. This chain joins TRBV20-1 and TRBJ2-2; 7 bases align to TRBD1. This CDR3 is CSAKNPGGNTGELFF. The CDR3 DNA follows: TGCAGTGCCAAGAATCCAGGGGGGAACACCGGGGAGCTGTTTTTT.